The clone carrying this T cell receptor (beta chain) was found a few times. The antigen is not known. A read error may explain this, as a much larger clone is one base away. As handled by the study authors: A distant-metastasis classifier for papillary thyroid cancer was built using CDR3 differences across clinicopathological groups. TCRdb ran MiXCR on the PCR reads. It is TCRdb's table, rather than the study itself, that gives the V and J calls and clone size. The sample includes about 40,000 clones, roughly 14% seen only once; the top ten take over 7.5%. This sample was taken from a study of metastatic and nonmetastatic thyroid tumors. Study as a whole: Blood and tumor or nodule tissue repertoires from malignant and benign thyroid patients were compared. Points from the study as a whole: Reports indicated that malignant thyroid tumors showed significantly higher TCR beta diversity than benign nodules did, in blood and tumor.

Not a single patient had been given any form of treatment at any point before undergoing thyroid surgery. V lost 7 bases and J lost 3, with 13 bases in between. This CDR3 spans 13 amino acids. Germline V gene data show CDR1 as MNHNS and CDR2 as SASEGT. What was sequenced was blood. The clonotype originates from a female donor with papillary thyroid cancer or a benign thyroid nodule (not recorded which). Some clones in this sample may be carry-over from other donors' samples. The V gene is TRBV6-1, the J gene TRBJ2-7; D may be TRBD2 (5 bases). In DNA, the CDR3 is TGTGCCAGCATCCTACTAGACGGCTACGAGCAGTACTTC. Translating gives CASILLDGYEQYF.